The 15 T cell receptor beta chains below all came from one sample that was sequenced in a study of T cell clones after liver transplantation. Produced via immunoSEQ multiplex PCR; TCRdb's table is partial and in-frame only. The sample lists 95,000 to 110,000 clones, roughly four fifths seen once, with 0.8% to 1% in the top ten. The source was CD4+ T cells from blood, collected before liver transplant. The source is a human donor who received a liver transplant.

V is TRBV2 and J is TRBJ1-5, with TRBD1 identical over 10 bases. Germline V gives CDR1 SNHLY, CDR2 FYNNEI. V gave up 8 bases and J gave up 3 bases; unmatched junction bases: 4. The CDR3 runs 14 residues. CDR3 sequence reads: CASETGGLNQPQHF. The CDR3, as DNA: TGTGCCAGCGAGACAGGGGGCCTCAATCAGCCCCAGCATTTT.

This clone was recorded a few times. This sequence joins TRBV19 and TRBJ2-1, with D possibly being TRBD2 (6 bases). The CDR3 extends over 13 amino acids. Germline V gene data show CDR1 as LNHDA and CDR2 as SQIVND (reference sequence). The V end lost 4 bases, the J end lost 7 bases, and 11 bases lay between the germline ends. The CDR3 DNA sequence: TGTGCCAGTAGTAGCGGGATTAAGAATGAGCAGTTCTTC. Amino acid sequence: CASSSGIKNEQFF. Full variable domain (missing parts from reference TRBV19 and TRBJ2-1): DGGITQSPKYLFRKEGQNVTLSCEQNLNHDAMYWYRQDPGQGLRLIYYSQIVNDFQKGDIAEGYSVSREKKESFPLTVTSAQKNPTAFYLCASSSGIKNEQFFGPGTRLTVL.

This sequence joins TRBV29-1 and TRBJ2-7, with D possibly TRBD2 on 7 matching bases. V lost 3 bases, J lost 3 bases, and 12 bases lay in between. Germline CDR1 and CDR2: SQVTM and ANQGSEA. CDR3 length: 13 residues. This CDR3 reads CSVEGGQNYEQYF. CDR3 nucleotide sequence: TGCAGCGTTGAGGGGGGGCAAAACTACGAGCAGTACTTC.

The V gene is TRBV7-3, the J gene TRBJ2-3; 10 bases agree with TRBD1. V was pared by 6 bases and J by 5 bases, with 11 bases of the junction left unmatched. CDR1 and CDR2 from the germline V gene are SGHTA and FQGTGA. The CDR3 extends over 16 amino acids. The DNA for the CDR3 is TGTGCCAGCAGTTCCCCGGGACAGGGGCTTGGAGATACGCAGTATTTT. This codes for CASSSPGQGLGDTQYF.

The chain couples TRBV27 to TRBJ2-3, with D uncertain. V was pared by 7 bases and J by 7 bases, with 9 bases between. Germline V gene data show CDR1 as MNHEY and CDR2 as SMNVEV (reference sequence). The CDR3 contains 11 residues. CDR3 residues: CASIEAYTQYF. The CDR3 DNA sequence: TGTGCCAGCATAGAGGCATATACGCAGTATTTT.

The chain recombines TRBV18 with TRBJ2-1; 11 bases align to TRBD2. The CDR3 is 18 residues long. Germline V gene data show CDR1 as KGHSH and CDR2 as LQKENI. J was trimmed by 5 bases and V by 5 bases; bases with no gene match: 14. CDR3 residues: CASSLTSVGTSGDNEQFF. The CDR3 coding sequence is TGTGCCAGCTCATTAACATCCGTCGGGACTAGCGGCGACAATGAGCAGTTCTTC.

This clone has just one count. V and J are TRBV5-1 and TRBJ1-1, with a possible D match to TRBD1 (5 bases). From germline, CDR1 is SGHRS and CDR2 YFSETQ. V gave up 7 bases and J gave up 0 bases, with 10 bases separating them. This CDR3 has 13 amino acids. The CDR3 sequence: CASWDGLNTEAFF. The CDR3 DNA follows: TGCGCCAGCTGGGACGGACTGAACACTGAAGCTTTCTTT.

The V and J genes are TRBV4-1 and TRBJ1-3, with a possible D match to TRBD1 (6 bases). V lost 7 bases and J 0 bases, leaving 25 bases between the germline ends. The CDR3 covers 19 residues. CDR1 and CDR2 (germline): MGHRA, YSYEKL. CDR3 region: CASKSDTERGASSGNTIYF. The CDR3 DNA sequence: TGCGCCAGCAAATCTGATACAGAACGGGGGGCCTCCTCTGGAAACACCATATATTTT.

The V call is TRBV7-6, the J call TRBJ2-1, with TRBD2 as a possible D gene (7 bases). This CDR3 has 17 amino acids. CDR1 and CDR2 (germline): SGHVS, FNYEAQ. Trimming removed 1 base at V and 0 bases at J, with 13 bases between. In DNA, the CDR3 is TGTGCCAGCAGCTTAGAGGGAGGGGGGAACTCCTACAATGAGCAGTTCTTC. Encoded protein: CASSLEGGGNSYNEQFF.

The rearrangement joins TRBV27 to TRBJ2-1; D might be TRBD1 (6 bases). Germline loops: CDR1 MNHEY, CDR2 SMNVEV (reference sequence). The CDR3 contains 15 residues. V shed 8 bases and J shed 3 bases, with 17 bases lying between them. CDR3 residues: CASGNRARVYNEQFF. CDR3 DNA: TGTGCCAGCGGAAACAGGGCGAGGGTCTACAATGAGCAGTTCTTC.

V usage is TRBV2 and J usage is TRBJ2-7; possibly TRBD1 for D (6 bases). Germline lookup yields CDR1 SNHLY and CDR2 FYNNEI. The CDR3 runs to 13 residues. V shed 10 bases and J shed 0 bases, with 13 bases lying between them. The CDR3: CATSGVFSYEQYF. CDR3 DNA sequence: TGTGCCACCTCAGGGGTTTTCTCCTACGAGCAGTACTTC.

The chain uses TRBV6-6 and TRBJ1-2; no clear D gene. CDR3 length: 13 residues. V lost 6 bases to trimming and J lost 8 bases, with 16 bases between them. Germline CDR1 reads MNHNY; CDR2 reads SVGAGI (reference sequence). Written as DNA, the CDR3 is TGTGCCAGCAGCCGATCTGCGGAGAAAGGCTACACCTTC. It is translated as CASSRSAEKGYTF.

This sequence joins TRBV19 and TRBJ2-7; 7 bases fit TRBD1. The CDR3 length is 14 residues. Germline V gives CDR1 LNHDA, CDR2 SQIVND (reference sequence). J gave up 2 bases and V 4 bases, and 5 bases lay outside the gene matches. CDR3 residues: CASSTQGSPYEQYF. The CDR3 DNA follows: TGTGCCAGTAGTACACAGGGGTCCCCCTACGAGCAGTACTTC. The full variable domain, completed using reference TRBV19 and TRBJ2-7, is DGGITQSPKYLFRKEGQNVTLSCEQNLNHDAMYWYRQDPGQGLRLIYYSQIVNDFQKGDIAEGYSVSREKKESFPLTVTSAQKNPTAFYLCASSTQGSPYEQYFGPGTRLTVT.

J is TRBJ2-2 and V is TRBV7-2; D unresolved. The V end lost 1 base, the J end lost 5 bases, and 5 bases lay between the germline ends. The CDR3 has 13 residues. Germline CDR1 reads SGHTA; CDR2 reads FQGNSA. The CDR3 is CASSLGITGELFF. For the CDR3, the DNA is TGTGCCAGCAGCTTAGGAATTACCGGGGAGCTGTTTTTT.

By sample share, this clone is medium-sized (0.01 to 0.1%). The chain couples TRBV7-2 to TRBJ1-5, with D unclear. The CDR3 length is 12 residues. Trimming shortened V by 5 bases and J by 7 bases, and 9 bases separated the two germline ends. The germline CDR1 and CDR2 sequences are SGHTA and FQGNSA. CDR3 nucleotide sequence: TGTGCCAGCAGCCCCGCGGGACAGCCCCAGCATTTT. Protein sequence: CASSPAGQPQHF.